These T cell receptor beta chains were read from a single sample in a study of response to subunit inactivated influenza vaccine. TCRdb re-derived calls from the RT-PCR reads in MiXCR, one entry per CDR3 protein. This sample has about 540,000 distinct CDR3 sequences, with under 30% found just once. These data were likewise used in another study, on T cells expressing NK-cell markers.

The source was CD4+ T cells sorted from PBMCs, collected 11 to 12 days after vaccination. The origin of the receptors is a man aged 50 or older who received an inactivated influenza vaccine. Both conserved end residues are part of each CDR3. Each record gives: clone size, CDR3 length, J gene, D gene, V gene, CDR3 DNA, CDR3 protein. D genes are given only for firm matches. Size is omitted from some rows. Given values are once, few, many or a class for expanded clones.

few 12 TRBJ2-7 . TRBV6-5 TGTGCCAGCAGTTCCGAAGCGCGACAGCAGTACTTC CASSSEARQQYF
. 19 TRBJ2-6 TRBD1 TRBV7-8 TGTGCCAGCAGCATAATGTACAGGGGGCTGCACTCTGGGGCCAACGTCCTGACTTTC CASSIMYRGLHSGANVLTF
few 15 TRBJ1-5 . TRBV4-2 TGTGCCAGCAGCCAAGATATCCAGGGAAATCAGCCCCAGCATTTT CASSQDIQGNQPQHF
. 14 TRBJ2-1 . TRBV12-3/TRBV12-4 TGTGCCAGCACCTATCTGATAAGTTACAATGAGCAGTTCTTC CASTYLISYNEQFF
. 14 TRBJ2-3 . TRBV6-2/TRBV6-3 TGTGCCAGCAGTTGGTCATCTACGTCCGATACGCAGTATTTT CASSWSSTSDTQYF
. 16 TRBJ2-1 TRBD2 TRBV20-1 TGCAGTGCTAGAACTAGCGGAGCCTCGTCCTACAATGAGCAGTTCTTC CSARTSGASSYNEQFF
. 19 TRBJ2-7 TRBD2 TRBV4-1 TGCGCCAGCAGCCAAGAGTTCCCCAGCGGGAGGATTCCCTCCTACGAGCAGTACTTC CASSQEFPSGRIPSYEQYF
. 14 TRBJ2-7 TRBD1 TRBV10-3 TGTGCCATCAGTGACAGTTTGACAGGGTACGAGCAGTACTTC CAISDSLTGYEQYF
few 14 TRBJ1-1 . TRBV3-1 TGTGCCAGCAGCCAAATGGGGGCGAACACTGAAGCTTTCTTT CASSQMGANTEAFF
. 13 TRBJ2-3 . TRBV7-6 TGTGCCAGCAGCGATGCCGGTCCCCCGAGGCAGTATTTT CASSDAGPPRQYF
. 13 TRBJ2-1 . TRBV27 TGTGCCAGCAGTAAGGACAGAACGGGTGAGCAGTTCTTC CASSKDRTGEQFF
. 14 TRBJ1-5 . TRBV7-9 TGTGCCACCCAAACGGGGTCGGGCAATCAGCCCCAGCATTTT CATQTGSGNQPQHF
. 14 TRBJ2-7 TRBD1 TRBV2 TGTGCCAGCAGGACCGGGACAGGGATCCACGAGCAGTACTTC CASRTGTGIHEQYF
few 15 TRBJ1-6 TRBD1 TRBV7-8 TGTGCCAGCAGCTTAGGGGCAGGGGGCAATTCACCCCTCCACTTT CASSLGAGGNSPLHF
. 12 TRBJ2-7 . TRBV3-1 TGTGCCAGCAGCATGCTATCCTACGAGCAGTACTTC CASSMLSYEQYF
few 15 TRBJ2-1 . TRBV3-1 TGTGCCAGCAGCCCCTCGGGCCTGACTGGCGGTGAGCAGTTCTTC CASSPSGLTGGEQFF
. 14 TRBJ2-7 TRBD1 TRBV12-3/TRBV12-4 TGTGCCAGCAGTTACGCGGGACAGGGCCGCGAGCAGTACTTC CASSYAGQGREQYF
few 16 TRBJ2-1 TRBD2 TRBV28 TGTGCCAGCAGTTTAGCCGGGACTAGCAGTTACAATGAGCAGTTCTTC CASSLAGTSSYNEQFF
. 19 TRBJ2-1 TRBD1 TRBV11-2 TGTGCCAGCAGCTTAGATAAGATACAGGGGAATACCACTAGCAATGAGCAGTTCTTC CASSLDKIQGNTTSNEQFF
many 15 TRBJ2-1 . TRBV4-2 TGTGCCAGCAGCAACGAAGACGGCTCCTACAATGAGCAGTTCTTC CASSNEDGSYNEQFF
. 14 TRBJ2-4 . TRBV7-2 TGTGCCAGCAGCTTAGCGTTCCCTTGGGACATTCAGTACTTC CASSLAFPWDIQYF
few 15 TRBJ2-1 . TRBV7-9 TGTGCCAGCAGCTTAGCAATTGGGACCTACAATGAGCAGTTCTTC CASSLAIGTYNEQFF
few 13 TRBJ1-1 . TRBV14 TGTGCCAGCAGCCAGCAACAGGGACCCCAAGCTTTCTTT CASSQQQGPQAFF
few 14 TRBJ1-4 . TRBV7-9 TGTGCCAGCAGCTTTTTGGGTCCTAATGAAAAACTGTTTTTT CASSFLGPNEKLFF
. 15 TRBJ2-3 TRBD2 TRBV5-8 TGTGCCAGCAGCTGGACTAGCGGGAGTTCGAGTACGCAGTATTTT CASSWTSGSSSTQYF
. 13 TRBJ2-7 . TRBV6-1 TGTGTTCAAACTGAGACGCTCTCCTACGAGCAGTACTTC CVQTETLSYEQYF
. 12 TRBJ1-1 . TRBV18 TGTGCCAGCTCACCGGGGACTGACGAAGCTTTCTTT CASSPGTDEAFF
few 17 TRBJ2-7 . TRBV6-2/TRBV6-3 TGTGCCAGCAGTTACTCGATGCGTCAAGCGGGTGTCCCCGAGCAGTACTTC CASSYSMRQAGVPEQYF
. 15 TRBJ2-3 TRBD1 TRBV20-1 TGCAGTGCGCGCAGAGGATCAGGGGGCCGGAATACGCAGTATTTT CSARRGSGGRNTQYF
. 14 TRBJ2-3 TRBD2 TRBV20-1 TGCAGTGCTCTGGGACTAGGTAATGCAGATACGCAGTATTTT CSALGLGNADTQYF
. 18 TRBJ2-1 TRBD2 TRBV4-3 TGCGCCAGCAGCCAAGGGACTAGCGGGAGTTTCGCCTACAATGAGCAGTTCTTC CASSQGTSGSFAYNEQFF
. 16 TRBJ2-1 TRBD2 TRBV5-1 TGCGCCAGCAGCTTGGTTTTAGCGGGAGGAGGAAATGAGCAGTTCTTC CASSLVLAGGGNEQFF
many 16 TRBJ2-2 . TRBV3-1 TGTGCCAGCAGCCAAGTGAGGACAGCCAACACCGGGGAGCTGTTTTTT CASSQVRTANTGELFF
few 16 TRBJ2-7 TRBD2 TRBV10-3 TGTGCCATCAGTGAGTCGATCCGCGGGAGGGGCTACGAGCAGTACTTC CAISESIRGRGYEQYF
. 15 TRBJ2-3 . TRBV7-6 TGTGCCAGCAGCCCCAGGGGGGGGCTGACAGATACGCAGTATTTT CASSPRGGLTDTQYF
few 16 TRBJ2-1 . TRBV7-9 TGTGCCAGCAGCTTAGCCCGGGGATCAACTCTGGATGAGCAGTTCTTC CASSLARGSTLDEQFF
. 15 TRBJ2-3 TRBD2 TRBV7-2 TGTGCCAGCAGCTCCCAGCGGGGAAGCACAGATACGCAGTATTTT CASSSQRGSTDTQYF
. 13 TRBJ1-1 . TRBV6-1 TGTGCCAGCAGTCCCCAGGACCGCGGGTGGGCTTTCTTT CASSPQDRGWAFF
many 15 TRBJ2-7 TRBD2 TRBV7-2 TGTGCCAGCAGCCCAGCGGGACTAGCGGGAACCGAGCAGTACTTC CASSPAGLAGTEQYF
. 13 TRBJ2-5 . TRBV12-3/TRBV12-4 TGTGCCAGCACCGGGGGCCTGGGGCAGACCCAGTACTTC CASTGGLGQTQYF
. 11 TRBJ2-7 . TRBV2 TGTGCCAGCAGTACCCGACTAGAGCAGTACTTC CASSTRLEQYF
. 12 TRBJ2-1 . TRBV20-1 TGCAGTGCTAGAGACGGTTTTAATGAGCAGTTCTTC CSARDGFNEQFF
many 12 TRBJ2-5 . TRBV28 TGTGCCAGCACGACTAGCCAAGAGACCCAGTACTTC CASTTSQETQYF
many 16 TRBJ2-1 . TRBV15 TGTGCCACCAGCAGTCTACCCGGGACGGGGACGAATGAGCAGTTCTTC CATSSLPGTGTNEQFF
. 15 TRBJ2-3 TRBD2 TRBV5-1 TGCGCCAGCAGCTTGGAAGCGGGAAGCACAGATACGCAGTATTTT CASSLEAGSTDTQYF
. 15 TRBJ2-7 . TRBV7-2 TGTGCCAGCAGTCCCTCGGCGGGGCTTAACTACGAGCAGTACTTC CASSPSAGLNYEQYF